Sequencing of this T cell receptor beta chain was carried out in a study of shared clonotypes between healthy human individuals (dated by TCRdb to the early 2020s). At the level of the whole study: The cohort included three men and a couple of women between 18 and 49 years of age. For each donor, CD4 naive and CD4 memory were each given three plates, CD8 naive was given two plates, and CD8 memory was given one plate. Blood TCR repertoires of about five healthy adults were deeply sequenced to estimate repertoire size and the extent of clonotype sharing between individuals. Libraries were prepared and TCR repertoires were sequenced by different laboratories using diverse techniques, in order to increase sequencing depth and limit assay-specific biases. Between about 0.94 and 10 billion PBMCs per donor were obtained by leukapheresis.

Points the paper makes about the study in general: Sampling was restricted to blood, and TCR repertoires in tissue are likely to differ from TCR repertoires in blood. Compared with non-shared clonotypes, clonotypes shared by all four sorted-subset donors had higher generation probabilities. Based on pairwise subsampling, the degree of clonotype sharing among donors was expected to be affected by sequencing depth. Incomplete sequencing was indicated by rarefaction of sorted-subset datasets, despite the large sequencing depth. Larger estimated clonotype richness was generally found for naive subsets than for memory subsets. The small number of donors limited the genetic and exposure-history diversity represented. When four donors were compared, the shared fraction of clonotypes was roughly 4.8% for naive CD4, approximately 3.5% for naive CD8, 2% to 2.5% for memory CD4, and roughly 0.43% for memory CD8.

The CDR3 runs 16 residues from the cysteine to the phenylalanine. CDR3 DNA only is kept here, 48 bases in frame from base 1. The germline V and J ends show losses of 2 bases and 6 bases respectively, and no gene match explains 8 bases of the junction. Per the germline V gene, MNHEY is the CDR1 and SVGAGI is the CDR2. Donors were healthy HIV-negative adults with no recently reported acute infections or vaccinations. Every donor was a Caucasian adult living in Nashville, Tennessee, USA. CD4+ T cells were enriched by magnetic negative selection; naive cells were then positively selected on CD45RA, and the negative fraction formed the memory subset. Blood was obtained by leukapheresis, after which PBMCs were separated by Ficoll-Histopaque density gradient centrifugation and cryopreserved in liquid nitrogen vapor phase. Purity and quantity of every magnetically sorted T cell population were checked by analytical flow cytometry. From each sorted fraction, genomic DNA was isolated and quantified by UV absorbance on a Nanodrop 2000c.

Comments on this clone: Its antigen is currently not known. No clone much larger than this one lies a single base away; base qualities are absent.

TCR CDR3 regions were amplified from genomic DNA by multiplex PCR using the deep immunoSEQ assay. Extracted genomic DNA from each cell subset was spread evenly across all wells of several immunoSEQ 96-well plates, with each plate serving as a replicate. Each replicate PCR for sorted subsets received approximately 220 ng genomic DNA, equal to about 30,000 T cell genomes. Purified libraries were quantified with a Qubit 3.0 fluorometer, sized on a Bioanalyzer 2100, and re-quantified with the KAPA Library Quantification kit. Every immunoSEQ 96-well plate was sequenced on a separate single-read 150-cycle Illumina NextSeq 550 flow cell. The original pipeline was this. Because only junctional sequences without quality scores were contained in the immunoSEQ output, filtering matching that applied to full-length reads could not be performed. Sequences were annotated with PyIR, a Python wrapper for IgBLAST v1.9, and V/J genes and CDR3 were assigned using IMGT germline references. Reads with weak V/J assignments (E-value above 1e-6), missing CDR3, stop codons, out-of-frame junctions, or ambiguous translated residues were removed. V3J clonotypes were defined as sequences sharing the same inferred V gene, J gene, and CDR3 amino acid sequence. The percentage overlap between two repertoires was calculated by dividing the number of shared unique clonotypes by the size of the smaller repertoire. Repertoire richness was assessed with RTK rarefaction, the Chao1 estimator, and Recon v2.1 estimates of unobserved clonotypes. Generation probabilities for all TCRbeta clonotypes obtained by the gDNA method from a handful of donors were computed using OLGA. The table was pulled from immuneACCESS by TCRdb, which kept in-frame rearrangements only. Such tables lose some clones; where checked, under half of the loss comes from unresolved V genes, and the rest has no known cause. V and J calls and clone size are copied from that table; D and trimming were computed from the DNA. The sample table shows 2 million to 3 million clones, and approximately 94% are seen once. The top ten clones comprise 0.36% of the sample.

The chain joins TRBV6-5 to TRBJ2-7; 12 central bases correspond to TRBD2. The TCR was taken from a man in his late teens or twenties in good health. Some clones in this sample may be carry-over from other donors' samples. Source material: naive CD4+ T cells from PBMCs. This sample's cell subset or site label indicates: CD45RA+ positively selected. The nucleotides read TGTGCCAGCAGTTACCGACTAGCGGGAGAACGCGGCGAGCAGTACTTC. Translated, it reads CASSYRLAGERGEQYF.